The TCR beta chain described here comes from a study of T-cell memory formation after mild COVID-19. Across the study: Most TCR clusters belonged to a single donor.

A single record per CDR3 protein comes from TCRdb applying MiXCR to the 5' RACE reads. The sample carries about 290,000 distinct CDR3 sequences, approximately 19% recorded once. The length of the CDR3 is 14 residues. V was cut by 0 bases and J by 4 bases, with 7 bases left in between. Looked up from germline, CDR1 is SGHTA and CDR2 is FQGNSA. This clonotype was detected only a few times. This sequence originates from a man younger than 35 who had mild COVID-19 (a few samples of this study predate the infection). Cell type and time point are not known. Sequencing was performed on PBMCs or a T cell subset sorted from them (not recorded which). The genes are TRBV7-2 and TRBJ1-3; no reliable D call. For the CDR3, the DNA is TGTGCCAGCAGCTTAGCCGGTCCGGGAAACACCATATATTTT. Translated: CASSLAGPGNTIYF.